Following are 27 T cell receptor beta chains from one sample sequenced in a study of shared clonotypes between healthy human individuals. TCRdb's copy holds only in-frame clones and misses some; the assay was immunoSEQ multiplex PCR. Altogether around 2.5 million clones are present, approximately 94% being singletons, with the ten largest covering approximately 0.36%. The sample was naive CD4+ T cells from PBMCs. The subset here: CD45RA+ positively selected. The receptors here all came from a man aged 18 to 30 in good health. Some clones in this sample may be carry-over from other donors' samples.

This chain uses TRBV19 with TRBJ2-5, with D tentatively TRBD1 (7 bases). The CDR3 length is 14 residues. Per the germline V gene, CDR1 is LNHDA and CDR2 is SQIVND (reference sequence). V was shortened by 5 bases and J by 4 bases, with 14 bases between the two germline ends. CDR3: CASSVAGGIETQYF. The DNA of the CDR3 is TGTGCCAGTAGTGTGGCAGGGGGGATAGAGACCCAGTACTTC.

V usage is TRBV9 and J usage is TRBJ2-5; 10 nucleotides match TRBD1. From germline, CDR1 is SGDLS and CDR2 YYNGEE. The junction had 3 bases not matched to a gene; V was cut back by 8 bases and J by 5 bases. The CDR3 totals 12 residues. The DNA of the CDR3 is TGTGCCAGTGCGACAGGGGGCGAGACCCAGTACTTC. Its protein product is CASATGGETQYF. Looking up the rest from reference TRBV9 and TRBJ2-5 gives the full variable domain: DSGVTQTPKHLITATGQRVTLRCSPRSGDLSVYWYQQSLDQGLQFLIQYYNGEERAKGNILERFSAQQFPDLHSELNLSSLELGDSALYFCASATGGETQYFGPGTRLLVL.

The CDR3 sequence: CASSVVNRVRGGQTGNQPQHF. In nucleotides, the CDR3 is TGTGCCAGCAGCGTAGTTAACAGGGTGAGGGGGGGTCAAACGGGCAATCAGCCCCAGCATTTT. The rearrangement uses TRBV9 and TRBJ1-5; a weak D match, TRBD1 (6 bases). Germline loops: CDR1 SGDLS, CDR2 YYNGEE. Trimming pared 0 bases from V and 2 bases from J, leaving 27 bases between. The CDR3 has 21 residues. Looking up the rest from reference TRBV9 and TRBJ1-5 gives the full variable domain: DSGVTQTPKHLITATGQRVTLRCSPRSGDLSVYWYQQSLDQGLQFLIQYYNGEERAKGNILERFSAQQFPDLHSELNLSSLELGDSALYFCASSVVNRVRGGQTGNQPQHFGDGTRLSIL.

As to this clone: Other DNA sequences in this specimen translate into the identical CDR3. The chain links TRBV2 to TRBJ1-5, with no clear D. The CDR3 is made up of 13 amino acids. Germline CDR1 SNHLY, CDR2 FYNNEI. Trimming pared 0 bases from V and 6 bases from J, leaving 6 bases between. The CDR3 DNA is TGTGCCAGCAGTGAAGCGCCTGGTCAGCCCCAGCATTTT. Translated, it gives CASSEAPGQPQHF. Together with reference TRBV2 and TRBJ1-5, the CDR3 gives the full variable domain: EPEVTQTPSHQVTQMGQEVILRCVPISNHLYFYWYRQILGQKVEFLVSFYNNEISEKSEIFDDQFSVERPDGSNFTLKIRSTKLEDSAMYFCASSEAPGQPQHFGDGTRLSIL.

This sequence joins TRBV30 and TRBJ2-1, with D hard to call. V lost 2 bases and J 0 bases, leaving 8 bases between the germline ends. CDR3 length: 14 amino acids. The germline gives CDR1 GTSNPN, CDR2 SVGIG (reference sequence). The CDR3 DNA sequence: TGTGCCTGGAGTCCAAGGAGCTCCTACAATGAGCAGTTCTTC. Its translation is CAWSPRSSYNEQFF.

The CDR3: CASSAGLQSIQYF. The CDR3 nucleotides are TGTGCCAGTAGCGCGGGACTCCAAAGCATTCAGTACTTC. V and J are TRBV19 and TRBJ2-4; perhaps TRBD2 as D (6 bases). This CDR3 spans 13 amino acids. Germline CDR1 and CDR2: LNHDA and SQIVND (reference sequence). V gave up 6 bases and J gave up 9 bases, with 15 bases separating them.

The chain combines TRBV4-1 with TRBJ2-7, with D possibly matching TRBD1 (7 bases). The CDR3 loop spans 15 amino acids. The V end lost 3 bases, the J end lost 6 bases, and 18 bases lay between the germline ends. Germline CDR1 reads MGHRA; CDR2 reads YSYEKL. The CDR3, as DNA: TGCGCCAGCAGCCAGGCCGACAGGGACGGGGGCGAGCAGTACTTC. Amino acids: CASSQADRDGGEQYF.

This chain connects TRBV4-1 to TRBJ2-6; D ambiguous. CDR3 length: 15 residues. Trimming shortened V by 1 base and J by 0 bases, and 4 bases separated the two germline ends. The germline CDR1 and CDR2 sequences are MGHRA and YSYEKL. The DNA of the CDR3 is TGCGCCAGCAGCCAAGCTCACTCTGGGGCCAACGTCCTGACTTTC. This translates into CASSQAHSGANVLTF.

The V call is TRBV7-4, the J call TRBJ2-7; D possibly corresponds to TRBD2 (6 bases). Trimming stripped 1 base from V and 4 bases from J, with 20 bases between. The length of the CDR3 is 17 residues. The germline V gene encodes CDR1 SGHVT and CDR2 SQSDAQ. CDR3 in amino acids: CASSLVGWDSCLYEQYF. The DNA for the CDR3 is TGTGCCAGCAGCTTAGTCGGCTGGGACTCTTGTCTGTACGAGCAGTACTTC.

The genes are TRBV5-1 and TRBJ1-2; D is unclear. The V end lost 0 bases, the J end lost 2 bases, and 14 bases lay between the germline ends. Germline V gene sequence: CDR1 SGHRS, CDR2 YFSETQ. The CDR3 consists of 16 residues. Written as DNA, the CDR3 is TGCGCCAGCAGCTTGGGGGTAGCGGGCGCGAACTATGGCTACACCTTC. This translates into CASSLGVAGANYGYTF.

The gene calls are TRBV6-1 and TRBJ1-1; D gene ambiguous. Germline V gives CDR1 MNHNS, CDR2 SASEGT. This CDR3 contains 12 residues. The V end was cut by 4 bases, the J end by 4 bases, with 7 bases between. CDR3 region: CASSVRLTEAFF. CDR3 nucleotide sequence: TGTGCCAGCAGTGTTCGACTCACTGAAGCTTTCTTT.

V is TRBV19 and J is TRBJ1-3; the D gene is possibly TRBD1 (6 bases). Germline V gene sequence: CDR1 LNHDA, CDR2 SQIVND (reference sequence). The CDR3 has 14 residues. V was trimmed by 7 bases and J by 1 base, leaving 11 bases between them. The DNA for the CDR3 is TGTGCCAGTACTTCAGGGGATTCTGGAAACACCATATATTTT. Its translation: CASTSGDSGNTIYF. Variable domain in full (rest from reference TRBV19 and TRBJ1-3): DGGITQSPKYLFRKEGQNVTLSCEQNLNHDAMYWYRQDPGQGLRLIYYSQIVNDFQKGDIAEGYSVSREKKESFPLTVTSAQKNPTAFYLCASTSGDSGNTIYFGEGSWLTVV.

The rearrangement uses TRBV19 and TRBJ1-1; TRBD1 aligns across 7 bases. Germline CDR1 is LNHDA and CDR2 is SQIVND (reference sequence). V lost 4 bases to trimming and J lost 10 bases; unmatched junction nucleotides: 12. The CDR3 extends over 14 amino acids. CDR3 DNA sequence: TGTGCCAGTAGTAACTACCGGGACAGCCCTATAGCTTTCTTT. Its protein is CASSNYRDSPIAFF.

The chain employs TRBV30 and TRBJ2-7, with 10 bases fitting TRBD2. The CDR3 spans 14 residues. Trimming cost V 4 bases and J 9 bases; bases outside gene matches: 12. Germline CDR1 reads GTSNPN; CDR2 reads SVGIG (reference sequence). CDR3 loop: CAWTLAGGDKRQYF. The CDR3 DNA follows: TGTGCCTGGACTTTAGCGGGAGGCGACAAGAGGCAGTACTTC. The full variable domain, with the rest looked up from reference TRBV30 and TRBJ2-7, is SQTIHQWPATLVQPVGSPLSLECTVEGTSNPNLYWYRQAAGRGLQLLFYSVGIGQISSEVPQNLSASRPQDRQFILSSKKLLLSDSGFYLCAWTLAGGDKRQYFGPGTRLTVT.

The chain links TRBV11-3 to TRBJ1-2; D gene uncertain. Germline assignment: CDR1 SGHNT and CDR2 YENEEA. V gave up 4 bases and J gave up 6 bases, with 9 bases separating them. This CDR3 has 12 residues. The CDR3 region is CASSSLLHGYTF. The CDR3 DNA is TGTGCCAGCAGCTCCCTTCTCCATGGCTACACCTTC. Supplemented by reference TRBV11-3 and TRBJ1-2, the full variable domain reads EAGVVQSPRYKIIEKKQPVAFWCNPISGHNTLYWYLQNLGQGPELLIRYENEEAVDDSQLPKDRFSAERLKGVDSTLKIQPAELGDSAVYLCASSSLLHGYTFGSGTRLTVV.

The chain uses TRBV5-1 and TRBJ2-1, with 11 bases lining up with TRBD2. The germline CDR1 and CDR2 sequences are SGHRS and YFSETQ. This CDR3 is built from 17 residues. V was pared by 2 bases and J by 6 bases, with 10 bases of the junction left unmatched. The CDR3 reads CASSFPPGTSGFNEQFF. The CDR3 bases are TGCGCCAGCAGCTTCCCACCCGGGACTAGCGGCTTCAATGAGCAGTTCTTC.

This chain links TRBV9 with TRBJ2-7; 11 bases align to TRBD2. The junction had 5 bases not matched to a gene; V was cut back by 3 bases and J by 3 bases. The germline V gene encodes CDR1 SGDLS and CDR2 YYNGEE. This CDR3 comprises 15 residues. The CDR3 sequence: CASSAAGTSGYEQYF. In DNA, the CDR3 is TGTGCCAGCAGCGCAGCTGGGACTAGCGGCTACGAGCAGTACTTC.

This clone was seen a few times. V is TRBV20-1 and J is TRBJ1-1; no reliable D call. CDR3 length: 11 amino acids. The ends were cut back, 6 bases at V and 8 bases at J, with 13 bases in the middle. Germline CDR1 and CDR2: DFQATT and SNEGSKA (reference sequence). The CDR3 DNA follows: TGCAGTGCCAAGGCCCTCGGGGAAGCTTTCTTT. This codes for CSAKALGEAFF.

This clone was detected only once. The CDR3 region has the DNA TGCGCCAGCGGAACGACGCGGAGGAGGGGCACAGATACGCAGTATTTT. Translated, it gives CASGTTRRRGTDTQYF. The chain couples TRBV10-2 to TRBJ2-3; possible D gene TRBD2, 6 bases. The V end was cut by 8 bases, the J end by 1 base, with 19 bases between. The length of the CDR3 is 16 residues. In germline, CDR1 is WSHSY, CDR2 SAAADI.

The chain has TRBV10-2 and TRBJ1-2; D may be TRBD1 (6 bases). The CDR3 has 13 amino acids. Germline V gene data show CDR1 as WSHSY and CDR2 as SAAADI. V was trimmed by 3 bases and J by 6 bases, leaving 11 bases between them. CDR3 amino acids: CASSEPGVDGYTF. The CDR3 DNA reads TGCGCCAGCAGTGAACCAGGGGTGGATGGCTACACCTTC.

The chain has TRBV20-1 and TRBJ1-1; D gene uncertain. The germline gives CDR1 DFQATT, CDR2 SNEGSKA (reference sequence). The CDR3 runs 11 residues. Trimming removed 2 bases at V and 8 bases at J, with 9 bases between. The CDR3 loop reads CSARLYGEAFF. CDR3 DNA sequence: TGCAGTGCTAGATTGTACGGAGAAGCTTTCTTT.

The V gene is TRBV5-5, the J gene TRBJ2-2; 7 nucleotides match TRBD1. This CDR3 has 14 residues. V lost 4 bases, J lost 6 bases, and 6 bases stayed unmatched. Germline V CDR1 and CDR2: SGHKS, YYEKEE (reference sequence). This chain's CDR3 is CASSAYRGAGELFF. In DNA, the CDR3 is TGTGCCAGCAGCGCGTACAGGGGAGCCGGGGAGCTGTTTTTT. Full variable domain (missing parts from reference TRBV5-5 and TRBJ2-2): DAGVTQSPTHLIKTRGQQVTLRCSPISGHKSVSWYQQVLGQGPQFIFQYYEKEERGRGNFPDRFSARQFPNYSSELNVNALLLGDSALYLCASSAYRGAGELFFGEGSRLTVL.

J is TRBJ2-4 and V is TRBV6-1; 7 positions match TRBD2. Looked up from germline, CDR1 is MNHNS and CDR2 is SASEGT. The ends lost 0 bases at V and 0 bases at J; junction bases unmatched: 11. This CDR3 is built from 19 residues. CDR3 sequence: CASSEALRVAGEAKNIQYF. The CDR3 nucleotides are TGTGCCAGCAGTGAAGCGCTTCGGGTTGCGGGAGAAGCCAAAAACATTCAGTACTTC.

This clone was recorded only once. The rearrangement links TRBV4-3 to TRBJ2-1; D remains ambiguous. V was cut by 3 bases and J by 0 bases, with 21 bases left in between. The germline V gene encodes CDR1 LGHNA and CDR2 YSLEER. The length of the CDR3 is 19 residues. CDR3 sequence: CASSQLYPLLVSSYNEQFF. The CDR3 DNA reads as TGCGCCAGCAGCCAGTTATATCCACTATTGGTGAGCTCCTACAATGAGCAGTTCTTC.

This chain connects TRBV5-6 to TRBJ2-7; possible D gene TRBD1, 6 bases. Germline V gene data show CDR1 as SGHDT and CDR2 as YYEEEE. The CDR3 has 14 amino acids. V dropped 4 bases and J dropped 3 bases, with 14 bases sitting between them. CDR3 in DNA: TGTGCCAGCAGCAAGGGGCAGGGGTACTACGAGCAGTACTTC. Protein: CASSKGQGYYEQYF.

The CDR3 nucleotides read TGCGCCAGCAGCGCCAGACAGGGTATGCCACTAAACATTCAGTACTTC. As protein: CASSARQGMPLNIQYF. J is TRBJ2-4 and V is TRBV5-1; 7 nucleotides agree with TRBD1. The CDR3 totals 16 residues. Germline CDR1 and CDR2: SGHRS and YFSETQ. The V gene end was trimmed by 4 bases and the J gene end by 6 bases; junction bases not matched to a gene: 13.

The chain recombines TRBV5-1 with TRBJ2-1; TRBD2 is a possible D gene (6 bases). CDR3 length: 16 amino acids. Trimming cost V 3 bases and J 4 bases, with 17 bases left between them. The V gene's germline CDR1 is SGHRS and CDR2 YFSETQ. The CDR3 region is CASSSLFTGDYNEQFF. DNA for the CDR3: TGCGCCAGCAGCTCACTTTTTACGGGAGATTACAATGAGCAGTTCTTC.